What follows is one TCR beta chain and its context. Its antigen is not identified. This sample was included in a study of blood T cells in healthy people across ages. Study-level findings and limits: There were more naive CD4+ cells and higher diversity in long-lived donors than in aged donors.

PCR was performed a second time for roughly 7 to 12 cycles using a sample-barcoded 5' primer and a J-beta primer mix. Researchers report that a template-switch adaptor with 12 random nucleotides tagged each cDNA molecule. A minimum of 3 million CDR3-containing paired-end reads was obtained for each sample. TCRdb redid the calling of the 5' RACE reads with MiXCR, one entry per CDR3 protein. The sample lists over 600,000 distinct CDR3 sequences, just over 55% occurring once. The CDR3 covers 12 residues. V was pared by 5 bases and J by 5 bases, with 11 bases between. Germline CDR1 reads DFQATT; CDR2 reads SNEGSKA (reference sequence).

Sequenced material: blood. The J gene is TRBJ2-3, the V gene TRBV20-1, with D perhaps matching TRBD2 (6 bases). The sequence derives from a middle-aged man in good health. This chain's CDR3 is CSAGGRGDTQYF. The CDR3 DNA is TGCAGTGCTGGAGGGAGAGGAGATACGCAGTATTTT.